This is a list of T cell receptor beta chains from one sample in a study of monozygotic twins with inflammatory bowel disease. TCRdb reprocessed the 5' RACE reads and keeps a single row for each CDR3 protein, giving no DNA. The sample features about 150,000 distinct CDR3 sequences, with 1% to 1.5% in its top ten. The sequenced material came from blood. These receptors were obtained from a human donor with ulcerative colitis or Crohn's disease, or a healthy co-twin of an affected twin (not recorded which). CDR3s include the opening cysteine and the closing phenylalanine or tryptophan.

>TRBV7-6|TRBJ1-2
CASSLDTRGAGYTF
>TRBV5-5|TRBJ2-5
CASSPGYQETQYF
>TRBV10-3|TRBJ1-6
CAISDPRQADSPLHF
>TRBV5-1|TRBJ2-1
CASSLAGTGPYNEQFF
>TRBV20-1|TRBJ1-1
CSGLQVTEAFF
>TRBV7-9|TRBJ2-1
CASSLASGTYNEQFF
>TRBV20-1|TRBJ1-5
CSASPPGQGQPQHF
>TRBV20-1|TRBJ2-7
CSAADRIGYEQYF
>TRBV18|TRBJ2-1
CASSRTNDEQFF
>TRBV9|TRBJ1-4
CASSVAPAGSGGNEKLFF
>TRBV12-3/TRBV12-4|TRBJ1-1
CAGQRSGARTEAFF
>TRBV12-3/TRBV12-4|TRBJ1-5
CASSPTGQFSNQPQHF
>TRBV12-3/TRBV12-4|TRBJ2-3
CASSLSVIPADTQYF
>TRBV5-5|TRBJ2-1
CASYKREAANERFF
>TRBV7-6|TRBJ1-5
CASSMPSQPQHF
>TRBV18|TRBJ2-1
CASSLQGQGAASEQFF
>TRBV5-5|TRBJ2-5
CASRHNEGRQQETQYF
>TRBV3-1|TRBJ2-3
CASSQLAGGRGDTQYF
>TRBV11-3|TRBJ2-1
CASSLGGTEQFF
>TRBV6-1|TRBJ1-5
CASSERQGTNQPQHF
>TRBV6-5|TRBJ2-7
CASSYGREAYEQYF
>TRBV7-9|TRBJ2-7
CASSLEHYEQYF